Following are 20 T cell receptor beta chains from one sample sequenced in a study of cytomegalovirus exposure and HLA in healthy donors. The PCR ran on 60 Vbeta and 13 Jbeta primers. Repertoires were generated with immunoSEQ multiplex PCR, while TCRdb's copy carries only in-frame clones and drops some. The profile shows about 190,000 clones, 60% to 80% of them singletons. The sequenced sample was PBMCs. These receptors were taken from a woman younger than 45 in good health and CMV-seropositive.

This clone was seen once. The chain links TRBV5-4 to TRBJ2-2; 13 nucleotides align to TRBD2. The CDR3 extends over 16 amino acids. CDR1 is SGHNT, CDR2 YYREEE, per germline (reference sequence). Losses at the gene ends were 0 bases for V and 6 bases for J; bases not matched to a gene: 2. The CDR3 DNA reads as TGTGCCAGCAGCTTGGCCGGACTAGCGGGAGCCGGGGAGCTGTTTTTT. Amino acid sequence: CASSLAGLAGAGELFF.

This clone was detected only a few times. This chain connects TRBV5-1 to TRBJ2-5, with D perhaps matching TRBD2 (6 bases). With 0 bases removed from V and 3 bases from J, the gap between germline ends came to 12 bases. Germline V gene lookup returns CDR1 SGHRS and CDR2 YFSETQ. This CDR3 has 15 amino acids. DNA for the CDR3: TGCGCCAGCAGCTTGGGGACTATAGGAAAAGAGACCCAGTACTTC. Encoded protein: CASSLGTIGKETQYF.

This clone has more than one count but fewer than ten. The V and J genes are TRBV7-9 and TRBJ2-7; TRBD1 matches 10 bases. The germline CDR1 and CDR2 sequences are SEHNR and FQNEAQ (reference sequence). This CDR3 region has 14 residues. With 5 bases clipped from V and 5 bases from J, the junction kept 6 bases outside the gene matches. The CDR3, as DNA: TGTGCCAGCAGCGGCCGGGACAGGGGCCACGAGCAGTACTTC. Its protein product is CASSGRDRGHEQYF.

The chain combines TRBV28 with TRBJ2-5; D unclear. The CDR3 is 15 amino acids. V shed 8 bases and J shed 2 bases, with 18 bases lying between them. Germline values: CDR1 MDHEN, CDR2 SYDVKM. CDR3 protein: CASSTLVAPQETQYF. The CDR3 DNA reads TGTGCCAGCTCCACGCTCGTGGCTCCACAAGAGACCCAGTACTTC.

The rearrangement links TRBV7-9 to TRBJ2-5; 8 bases are shared with TRBD2. V was clipped by 5 bases and J by 1 base; unmatched bases: 9. Germline V lookup: CDR1 SEHNR, CDR2 FQNEAQ (reference sequence). This CDR3 has 16 residues. CDR3 in DNA: TGTGCCAGCAGCCCTCGGGGTAGCGGGGTCCAAGAGACCCAGTACTTC. The encoded protein is CASSPRGSGVQETQYF.

J is TRBJ2-1 and V is TRBV10-3; D might be TRBD2 (6 bases). Trimming left V 2 bases short and J 10 bases short, with 12 bases between. In germline, CDR1 is ENHRY, CDR2 SYGVKD. The CDR3 has 13 residues. The CDR3 DNA is TGTGCCATCAGTGAGACAGAACGGGAGGAGCAGTTCTTC. It specifies CAISETEREEQFF.

V gene TRBV6-5 combines with J gene TRBJ2-1, with D perhaps TRBD2 (7 bases). Germline lookup yields CDR1 MNHEY and CDR2 SVGAGI. V lost 2 bases and J lost 7, with 12 bases in between. The CDR3 has 14 amino acids. In DNA form, the CDR3 reads TGTGCCAGCAGTTACGAAGGGGGGGTGAATGAGCAGTTCTTC. Amino acid sequence: CASSYEGGVNEQFF.

The chain links TRBV27 to TRBJ2-7; maybe TRBD1 (5 bases). The length of the CDR3 is 13 residues. Germline CDR1 MNHEY, CDR2 SMNVEV (reference sequence). Trimming took 0 bases from V and 5 from J, leaving 8 bases between them. The CDR3 spells CASSLSIGDEQYF. The CDR3 DNA reads TGTGCCAGCAGTTTATCGATAGGGGACGAGCAGTACTTC.

This clone was seen only once. The chain is built from TRBV19 and TRBJ2-7; 8 nucleotides match TRBD1. Per the germline V gene, CDR1 is LNHDA and CDR2 is SQIVND (reference sequence). CDR3 length: 15 amino acids. Trimming cost V 1 base and J 5 bases; bases outside gene matches: 7. DNA of the CDR3: TGTGCCAGTAGTATAGTTCCAGGGGGCAACGACGAGCAGTACTTC. It codes for CASSIVPGGNDEQYF.

The rearrangement uses TRBV7-9 and TRBJ1-1; D is perhaps TRBD1 (6 bases). The germline V gene encodes CDR1 SEHNR and CDR2 FQNEAQ (reference sequence). V lost 7 bases and J 3 bases, leaving 6 bases between the germline ends. The CDR3 is made up of 11 amino acids. This CDR3 reads CASNRDTEAFF. CDR3 in DNA: TGTGCCAGCAACAGGGACACTGAAGCTTTCTTT.

The J gene is TRBJ1-2, the V gene TRBV7-9; D unresolved. CDR1 and CDR2 (germline): SEHNR, FQNEAQ (reference sequence). Trimming shortened V by 1 base and J by 3 bases, and 6 bases separated the two germline ends. The CDR3 runs to 13 residues. CDR3 in amino acids: CASSLGADYGYTF. In DNA, the CDR3 is TGTGCCAGCAGCTTAGGGGCAGACTATGGCTACACCTTC. Using reference TRBV7-9 and TRBJ1-2 for the parts outside the CDR3, the full variable domain is DTGVSQNPRHKITKRGQNVTFRCDPISEHNRLYWYRQTLGQGPEFLTYFQNEAQLEKSRLLSDRFSAERPKGSFSTLEIQRTEQGDSAMYLCASSLGADYGYTFGSGTRLTVV.

CDR3 nucleotide sequence: TGTGCCACCAGCAGGGACAGGGGGCGTAAAGAAAAACTGTTTTTT. Protein product: CATSRDRGRKEKLFF. The V gene is TRBV15, the J gene TRBJ1-4, with 11 nucleotides matching TRBD1. The V segment lost 3 bases and the J segment 8 bases; nucleotides outside the gene matches: 5. This CDR3 comprises 15 residues. CDR1 and CDR2 (germline): LNHNV, YYDKDF (reference sequence).

Ten or more counts support this clone. The chain combines TRBV6-1 with TRBJ2-7; 7 positions match TRBD2. The CDR3 consists of 15 residues. J was trimmed by 5 bases and V by 2 bases; bases with no gene match: 9. Germline lookup yields CDR1 MNHNS and CDR2 SASEGT. In DNA, the CDR3 is TGTGCCAGCAGTGAAAGAGGCGGGAGCAATAACGAGCAGTACTTC. This gives the protein CASSERGGSNNEQYF.

This clone showed up just a few times. This sequence joins TRBV28 and TRBJ2-3; D possibly corresponds to TRBD2 (5 bases). The CDR3 covers 15 residues. Trimming stripped 11 bases from V and 1 base from J, with 19 bases between. The germline V gene encodes CDR1 MDHEN and CDR2 SYDVKM. The CDR3 loop is CAAAGVMSGTDTQYF. CDR3 DNA: TGTGCCGCGGCGGGCGTGATGTCCGGCACAGATACGCAGTATTTT.

The J gene is TRBJ2-7, the V gene TRBV6-1, with D maybe TRBD1 (5 bases). CDR1 is MNHNS and CDR2 is SASEGT in the germline V gene. The CDR3 runs 13 residues. V shed 2 bases and J shed 2 bases, with 7 bases lying between them. The CDR3 DNA is TGTGCCAGCAGTGAACGACAGCCCTACGAGCAGTACTTC. Its protein is CASSERQPYEQYF.

The J gene is TRBJ2-5, the V gene TRBV25-1, with TRBD2 matching over 9 bases. TRBJ2-7 explains the end of the DNA better; the J call may be wrong. CDR1 MGHDK and CDR2 SYGVNS come from the germline V gene. CDR3 length: 14 residues. The CDR3 DNA follows: TGTGCCAGCAGTGAACTAGCGGGACCGTACGAGCAGTACTTC. Amino acids: CASSELAGPYEQYF.

The V and J genes are TRBV27 and TRBJ1-1; 7 bases map to TRBD1. J gave up 7 bases and V 4 bases, and 9 bases lay outside the gene matches. The CDR3 runs to 14 residues. CDR1 and CDR2 from the germline V gene are MNHEY and SMNVEV (reference sequence). CDR3 coding DNA: TGTGCCAGCAGTTCCCCGACAGGGTTCAGTGAAGCTTTCTTT. Its translation: CASSSPTGFSEAFF.

This clone has just a few counts. V usage is TRBV28 and J usage is TRBJ1-3; 9 nucleotides line up with TRBD1. The V gene end was trimmed by 6 bases and the J gene end by 1 base; junction bases not matched to a gene: 1. This CDR3 contains 14 residues. Per germline, CDR1 MDHEN and CDR2 SYDVKM. The CDR3 coding sequence is TGTGCCAGCAGGGGGACAGGGTCTGGAAACACCATATATTTT. Protein: CASRGTGSGNTIYF.

The CDR3 DNA reads as TGTGCCAGCAGCCAGTCCAGGGTTGGAAACACCATATATTTT. Translation gives CASSQSRVGNTIYF. The J gene is TRBJ1-3, the V gene TRBV5-6; D is possibly TRBD1 (5 bases). Trimming cost V 4 bases and J 3 bases, with 11 bases left between them. The CDR3 contains 14 residues. The germline V gene has CDR1 SGHDT and CDR2 YYEEEE.

This sequence joins TRBV19 and TRBJ2-2; TRBD2 aligns across 13 bases. V was pared by 3 bases and J by 0 bases, with 10 bases of the junction left unmatched. Germline values: CDR1 LNHDA, CDR2 SQIVND (reference sequence). The length of the CDR3 is 20 residues. CDR3 sequence reads: CASSIPGLAGRTSNTGELFF. The CDR3 bases are TGTGCCAGTAGTATCCCGGGACTAGCGGGACGAACTTCGAACACCGGGGAGCTGTTTTTT.